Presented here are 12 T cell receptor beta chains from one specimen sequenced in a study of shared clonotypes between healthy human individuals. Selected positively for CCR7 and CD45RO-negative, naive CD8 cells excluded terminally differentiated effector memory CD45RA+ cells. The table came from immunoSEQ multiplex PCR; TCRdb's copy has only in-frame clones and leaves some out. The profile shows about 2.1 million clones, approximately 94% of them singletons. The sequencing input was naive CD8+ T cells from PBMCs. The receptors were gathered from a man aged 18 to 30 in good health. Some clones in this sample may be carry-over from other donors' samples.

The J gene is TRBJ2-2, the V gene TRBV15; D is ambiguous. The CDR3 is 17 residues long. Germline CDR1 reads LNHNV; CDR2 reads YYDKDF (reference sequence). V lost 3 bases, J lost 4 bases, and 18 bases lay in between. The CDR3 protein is CATSSDSVWSTTGELFF. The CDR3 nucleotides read TGTGCCACCAGCAGTGATTCGGTTTGGAGTACCACCGGGGAGCTGTTTTTT.

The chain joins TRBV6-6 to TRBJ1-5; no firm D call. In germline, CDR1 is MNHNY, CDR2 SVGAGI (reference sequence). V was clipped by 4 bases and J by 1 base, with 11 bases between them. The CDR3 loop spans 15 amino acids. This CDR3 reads CASSSGVLSNQPQHF. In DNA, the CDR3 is TGTGCCAGCAGTTCGGGCGTCCTCAGCAATCAGCCCCAGCATTTT.

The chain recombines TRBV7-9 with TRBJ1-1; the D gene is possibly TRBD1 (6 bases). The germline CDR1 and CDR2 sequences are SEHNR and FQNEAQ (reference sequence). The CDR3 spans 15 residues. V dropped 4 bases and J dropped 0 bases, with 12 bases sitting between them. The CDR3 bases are TGTGCCAGCAGCTACCCGGGACACGTGAACACTGAAGCTTTCTTT. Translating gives CASSYPGHVNTEAFF.

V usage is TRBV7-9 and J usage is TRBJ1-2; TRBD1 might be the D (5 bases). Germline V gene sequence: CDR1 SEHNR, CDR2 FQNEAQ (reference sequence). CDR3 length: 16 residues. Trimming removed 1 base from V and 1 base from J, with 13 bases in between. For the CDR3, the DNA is TGTGCCAGCAGCTTAGTAACAGGCGCTGATAACTATGGCTACACCTTC. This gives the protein CASSLVTGADNYGYTF.

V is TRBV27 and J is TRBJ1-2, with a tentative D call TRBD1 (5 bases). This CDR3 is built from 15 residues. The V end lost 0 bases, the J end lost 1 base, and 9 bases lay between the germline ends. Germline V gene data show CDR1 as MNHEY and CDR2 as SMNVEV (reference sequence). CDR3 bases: TGTGCCAGCAGTTTATCTCGGGGGGGTAACTATGGCTACACCTTC. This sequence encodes CASSLSRGGNYGYTF.

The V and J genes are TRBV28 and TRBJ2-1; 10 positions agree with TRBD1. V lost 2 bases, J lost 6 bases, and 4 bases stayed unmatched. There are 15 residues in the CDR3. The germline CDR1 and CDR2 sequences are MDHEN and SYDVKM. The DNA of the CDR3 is TGTGCCAGCAGTTTACAATGGACAGGGGGCAATGAGCAGTTCTTC. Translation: CASSLQWTGGNEQFF.

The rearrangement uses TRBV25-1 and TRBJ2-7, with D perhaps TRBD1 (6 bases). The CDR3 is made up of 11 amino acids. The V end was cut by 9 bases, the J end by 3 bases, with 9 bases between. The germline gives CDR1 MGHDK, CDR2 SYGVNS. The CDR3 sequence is CASWTVYEQYF. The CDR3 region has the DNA TGTGCCAGTTGGACAGTCTACGAGCAGTACTTC.

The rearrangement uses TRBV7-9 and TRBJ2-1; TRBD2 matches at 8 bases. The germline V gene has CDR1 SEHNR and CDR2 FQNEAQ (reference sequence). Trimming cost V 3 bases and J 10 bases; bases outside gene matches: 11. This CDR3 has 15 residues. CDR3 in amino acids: CASSFGAAGGGEQFF. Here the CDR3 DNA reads TGTGCCAGCAGCTTTGGTGCGGCGGGAGGTGGGGAGCAGTTCTTC.

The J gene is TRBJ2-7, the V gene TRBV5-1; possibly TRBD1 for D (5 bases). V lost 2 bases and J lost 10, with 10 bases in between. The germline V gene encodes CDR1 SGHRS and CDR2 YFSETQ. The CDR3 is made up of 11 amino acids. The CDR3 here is CASSFSRDQYF. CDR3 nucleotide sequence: TGCGCCAGCAGCTTTTCCAGGGATCAGTACTTC.

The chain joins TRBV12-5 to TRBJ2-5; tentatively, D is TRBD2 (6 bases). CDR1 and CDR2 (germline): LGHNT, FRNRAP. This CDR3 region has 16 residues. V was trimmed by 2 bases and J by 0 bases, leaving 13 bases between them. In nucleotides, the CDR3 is TGTGCTAGTGGTTTGACCGACGGGAGCCACCAAGAGACCCAGTACTTC. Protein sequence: CASGLTDGSHQETQYF.

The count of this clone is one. The CDR3 region has the DNA TGCGCCAGCAGCACGCGGACGGTGAATCAGCCCCAGCATTTT. Amino acids: CASSTRTVNQPQHF. The chain combines TRBV4-1 with TRBJ1-5, with no clear D. The germline CDR1 and CDR2 sequences are MGHRA and YSYEKL. With 5 bases removed from V and 4 bases from J, the gap between germline ends came to 12 bases. The CDR3 covers 14 residues.

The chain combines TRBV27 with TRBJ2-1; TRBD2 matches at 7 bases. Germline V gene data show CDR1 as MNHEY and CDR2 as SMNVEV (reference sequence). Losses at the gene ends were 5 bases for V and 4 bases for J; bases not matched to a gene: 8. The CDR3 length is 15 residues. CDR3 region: CASSLRLAQYNEQFF. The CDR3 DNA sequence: TGTGCCAGCAGTCTCCGACTAGCCCAATACAATGAGCAGTTCTTC.